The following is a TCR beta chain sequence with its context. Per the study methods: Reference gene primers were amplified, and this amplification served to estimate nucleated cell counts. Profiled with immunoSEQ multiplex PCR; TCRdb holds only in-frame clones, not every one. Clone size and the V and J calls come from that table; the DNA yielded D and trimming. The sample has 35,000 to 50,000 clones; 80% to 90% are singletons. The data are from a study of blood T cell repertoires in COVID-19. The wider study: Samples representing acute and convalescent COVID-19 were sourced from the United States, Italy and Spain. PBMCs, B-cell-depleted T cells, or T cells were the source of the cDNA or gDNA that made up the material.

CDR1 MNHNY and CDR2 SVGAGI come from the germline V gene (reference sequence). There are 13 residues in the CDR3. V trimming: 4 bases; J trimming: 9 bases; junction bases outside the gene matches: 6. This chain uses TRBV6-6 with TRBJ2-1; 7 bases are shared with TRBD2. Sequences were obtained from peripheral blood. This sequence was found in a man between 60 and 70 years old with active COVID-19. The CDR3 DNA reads TGTGCCAGCAGTTCTACTAGCGCAACTGAGCAGTTCTTC. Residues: CASSSTSATEQFF.